Shown below are 20 T cell receptor beta chains from a single sample sequenced in a study of blood T cell repertoires in COVID-19 (dated by TCRdb to about 2020). Preparation of the library involved the immunoSEQ multiplex PCR assay. Not all clones reach the TCRdb copy of this immuneACCESS table, which keeps in-frame sequences only. Checked studies attribute under half of the gap to unresolved V genes and leave the rest unexplained. In all, the sample holds roughly 100,000 clones, and roughly four fifths of those were seen once. Approximately 3.3% of the sample comes from the top ten. Material: peripheral blood. The receptors stem from a woman older than 75 with active or convalescent COVID-19.

The rearrangement links TRBV18 to TRBJ1-2, with D unresolved. Germline V gene data show CDR1 as KGHSH and CDR2 as LQKENI. V was trimmed by 4 bases and J by 5 bases, leaving 11 bases between them. The CDR3 is 13 amino acids. The DNA of the CDR3 is TGTGCCAGCTCACAAGGACTAGCATATGGCTACACCTTC. Translation: CASSQGLAYGYTF.

The CDR3: CASSRQGENTEAFF. In DNA, the CDR3 is TGTGCCAGCTCACGACAGGGGGAGAACACTGAAGCTTTCTTT. The chain joins TRBV18 to TRBJ1-1; 9 nucleotides agree with TRBD1. Trimming removed 4 bases from V and 1 base from J; junction bases left unmatched: 1. Germline CDR1 is KGHSH and CDR2 is LQKENI. The CDR3 runs 14 residues.

The genes are TRBV28 and TRBJ1-3, with D maybe TRBD1 (6 bases). Germline V gene data show CDR1 as MDHEN and CDR2 as SYDVKM. This CDR3 is built from 16 residues. The V and J ends lost 3 bases and 1 base respectively, with 13 bases between them. CDR3 DNA sequence: TGTGCCAGCAGTTTCTCCGGGACATCTTCTGGAAACACCATATATTTT. Translation: CASSFSGTSSGNTIYF.

V and J are TRBV9 and TRBJ2-2, with D perhaps matching TRBD1 (5 bases). The germline V gene has CDR1 SGDLS and CDR2 YYNGEE. The CDR3 has 16 residues. V shed 3 bases and J shed 2 bases, with 14 bases lying between them. CDR3 amino acids: CASSAGPKPNTGELFF. The CDR3 DNA reads as TGTGCCAGCAGCGCAGGGCCTAAGCCCAACACCGGGGAGCTGTTTTTT.

The rearrangement links TRBV6-5 to TRBJ2-7, with 10 bases matching TRBD2. V shed 11 bases and J 3 bases; nucleotides not matched to a gene: 7. This CDR3 spans 13 amino acids. Per the germline V gene, CDR1 is MNHEY and CDR2 is SVGAGI. CDR3 in amino acids: CAVSPSGGYEQYF. DNA of the CDR3: TGTGCCGTAAGTCCTAGCGGGGGCTACGAGCAGTACTTC.

This chain links TRBV27 with TRBJ2-3; D gene ambiguous. In germline, CDR1 is MNHEY, CDR2 SMNVEV (reference sequence). The CDR3 has 14 residues. V gave up 0 bases and J gave up 4 bases, with 8 bases separating them. CDR3 loop: CASSLSAPADTQYF. The CDR3, as DNA: TGTGCCAGCAGTTTATCCGCACCGGCAGATACGCAGTATTTT.

The chain couples TRBV4-1 to TRBJ1-5, with 7 bases lining up with TRBD1. Germline V lookup: CDR1 MGHRA, CDR2 YSYEKL. The CDR3 loop spans 15 amino acids. V lost 6 bases to trimming and J lost 1 base; unmatched junction nucleotides: 6. The CDR3 here is CASSRDRGSNQPQHF. DNA for the CDR3: TGCGCCAGCAGTCGGGACAGAGGCAGCAATCAGCCCCAGCATTTT.

This clone appeared a single time. The rearrangement joins TRBV18 to TRBJ1-6; 7 bases match TRBD1. Germline loops: CDR1 KGHSH, CDR2 LQKENI. The CDR3 is made up of 15 amino acids. The J segment lost 5 bases and the V segment lost 3 bases, leaving 4 bases of the junction unmatched. CDR3 protein: CASSPHRGDNSPLHF. As DNA, the CDR3 is TGTGCCAGCTCACCCCACAGGGGCGATAATTCACCCCTCCACTTT.

In this sample, this clone turned up a few times. The chain is built from TRBV3-1 (or the pseudogene TRBV3-2) and TRBJ2-5, with TRBD2 matching 7 bases. Per germline, CDR1 LGHDT and CDR2 YNNKEL (reference sequence). The V gene end was trimmed by 2 bases and the J gene end by 0 bases; junction bases not matched to a gene: 6. The CDR3 consists of 16 residues. This chain's CDR3 is CASSQKSGAYQETQYF. CDR3 coding DNA: TGTGCCAGCAGCCAAAAAAGCGGGGCATACCAAGAGACCCAGTACTTC.

The V call is TRBV5-1, the J call TRBJ2-5; 10 bases line up with TRBD2. V shed 2 bases and J 4 bases; nucleotides not matched to a gene: 11. Germline CDR1 SGHRS, CDR2 YFSETQ. CDR3 size: 17 residues. CDR3 in DNA: TGCGCCAGCAGCTTTTCTTTAGCGGGAGGAGGGGGAGAGACCCAGTACTTC. The encoded protein is CASSFSLAGGGGETQYF. The full variable domain, with the rest looked up from reference TRBV5-1 and TRBJ2-5, is KAGVTQTPRYLIKTRGQQVTLSCSPISGHRSVSWYQQTPGQGLQFLFEYFSETQRNKGNFPGRFSGRQFSNSRSEMNVSTLELGDSALYLCASSFSLAGGGGETQYFGPGTRLLVL.

For the CDR3, the DNA is TGTGCCATCAGTGATTCGGACAGGGATTCCGGTGGCTACACCTTC. As protein: CAISDSDRDSGGYTF. The V gene is TRBV10-3, the J gene TRBJ1-2, with 8 bases matching TRBD1. The CDR3 loop spans 15 amino acids. The germline gives CDR1 ENHRY, CDR2 SYGVKD. Unmatched junction bases numbered 10, after V lost 3 bases and J lost 7 bases.

This chain links TRBV9 with TRBJ1-1; D uncertain. The CDR3 extends over 14 amino acids. The germline CDR1 and CDR2 sequences are SGDLS and YYNGEE. V was trimmed by 0 bases and J by 2 bases, leaving 8 bases between them. CDR3 residues: CASSVDEGNTEAFF. The CDR3 DNA follows: TGTGCCAGCAGCGTAGATGAGGGAAACACTGAAGCTTTCTTT.

V is TRBV28 and J is TRBJ1-4, with 7 bases aligning to TRBD1. CDR1 is MDHEN and CDR2 is SYDVKM in the germline V gene. V was clipped by 8 bases and J by 2 bases; unmatched bases: 11. CDR3 length: 16 amino acids. The chain's CDR3 is CASGFKWGQTNEKLFF. CDR3 DNA sequence: TGTGCCAGCGGCTTCAAATGGGGACAGACTAATGAAAAACTGTTTTTT.

The V and J genes are TRBV24-1 and TRBJ2-5; D may be TRBD1 (6 bases). CDR1 and CDR2 from the germline V gene are KGHDR and SFDVKD. The CDR3 runs 18 residues. Trimming cost V 0 bases and J 0 bases, with 16 bases left between them. The CDR3 sequence is CATSDLQGAGQYQETQYF. As DNA, the CDR3 is TGTGCCACCAGTGATTTGCAAGGGGCTGGACAGTACCAAGAGACCCAGTACTTC.

The rearrangement joins TRBV6-2 or TRBV6-3 to TRBJ2-1, with 7 nucleotides matching TRBD2. CDR1 and CDR2 (germline): MNHEY, SVGEGT. CDR3 length equals 16 residues. Trimming took 2 bases from V and 4 from J; bases not matched to a gene: 8. CDR3 sequence reads: CASSYLGGSGYNEQFF. The DNA of the CDR3 is TGTGCCAGCAGTTACCTAGGCGGGAGCGGGTACAATGAGCAGTTCTTC.

This clone was recorded once. The chain uses TRBV5-1 and TRBJ2-7; D unresolved. This CDR3 is 13 amino acids long. V was cut by 1 base and J by 4 bases, with 9 bases left in between. Germline loops: CDR1 SGHRS, CDR2 YFSETQ. CDR3 loop: CASSLPQNYEQYF. CDR3 DNA sequence: TGCGCCAGCAGCTTGCCCCAAAATTACGAGCAGTACTTC. Based on the CDR3 plus reference TRBV5-1 and TRBJ2-7, the full variable domain is KAGVTQTPRYLIKTRGQQVTLSCSPISGHRSVSWYQQTPGQGLQFLFEYFSETQRNKGNFPGRFSGRQFSNSRSEMNVSTLELGDSALYLCASSLPQNYEQYFGPGTRLTVT.

CDR3 in DNA: TGTGCCAGCAGCCAAGTCGGGCTAGCGGGAGGTTACCAAGAGACCCAGTACTTC. Protein product: CASSQVGLAGGYQETQYF. This sequence joins TRBV14 and TRBJ2-5, with 11 nucleotides matching TRBD2. The CDR3 spans 18 residues. The V gene end was trimmed by 1 base and the J gene end by 0 bases; junction bases not matched to a gene: 7. CDR1 is SGHDN and CDR2 is FVKESK in the germline V gene.

V is TRBV5-4 and J is TRBJ2-1, with no clear D. The germline gives CDR1 SGHNT, CDR2 YYREEE (reference sequence). The CDR3 extends over 15 amino acids. Trimming left V 0 bases short and J 0 bases short, with 7 bases between. CDR3 nucleotide sequence: TGTGCCAGCAGCTTGGACTCAAGCTCCTACAATGAGCAGTTCTTC. Protein sequence: CASSLDSSSYNEQFF. The full variable domain, with the rest looked up from reference TRBV5-4 and TRBJ2-1, is ETGVTQSPTHLIKTRGQQVTLRCSSQSGHNTVSWYQQALGQGPQFIFQYYREEENGRGNFPPRFSGLQFPNYSSELNVNALELDDSALYLCASSLDSSSYNEQFFGPGTRLTVL.

This chain connects TRBV6-5 to TRBJ1-6, with a weak D call TRBD1 (5 bases). The germline V and J ends were trimmed by 5 bases and 2 bases, with 10 bases remaining between them. Germline V gives CDR1 MNHEY, CDR2 SVGAGI. CDR3 length equals 15 residues. Here the CDR3 DNA reads TGTGCCAGCAGTACCGACAGTCCCTATAATTCACCCCTCCACTTT. It codes for CASSTDSPYNSPLHF.

This clone was counted a few times. The chain has TRBV5-1 and TRBJ2-6; 7 bases align to TRBD2. The CDR3 length is 16 residues. After removal of 4 bases from V and 2 bases from J, the junction contained 6 bases not matched to a gene. The germline V gene encodes CDR1 SGHRS and CDR2 YFSETQ. The CDR3 sequence is CASSRGGKAGANVLTF. Here the CDR3 DNA reads TGCGCCAGCAGCCGGGGAGGGAAGGCTGGGGCCAACGTCCTGACTTTC.